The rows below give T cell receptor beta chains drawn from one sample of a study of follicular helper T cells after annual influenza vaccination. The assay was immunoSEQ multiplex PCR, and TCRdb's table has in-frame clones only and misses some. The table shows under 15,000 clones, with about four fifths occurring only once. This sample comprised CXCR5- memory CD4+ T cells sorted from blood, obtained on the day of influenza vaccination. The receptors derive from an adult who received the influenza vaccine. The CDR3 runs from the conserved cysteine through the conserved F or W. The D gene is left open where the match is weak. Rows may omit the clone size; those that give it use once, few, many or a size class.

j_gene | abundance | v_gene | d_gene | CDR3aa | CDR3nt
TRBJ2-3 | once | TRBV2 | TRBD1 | CASSEEGGETDTQYF | TGTGCCAGCAGTGAAGAAGGGGGCGAGACAGATACGCAGTATTTT
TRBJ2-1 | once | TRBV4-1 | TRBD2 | CASSLRGLAGGSYNEQFF | TGCGCCAGCAGCCTAAGGGGCCTAGCGGGGGGCTCCTACAATGAGCAGTTCTTC
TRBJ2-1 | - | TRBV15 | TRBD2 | CATSRELARDNEQFF | TGTGCCACCAGCAGAGAACTAGCGCGAGACAATGAGCAGTTCTTC
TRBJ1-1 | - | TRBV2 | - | CASSLDTEAFF | TGTGCCAGCAGTTTGGACACTGAAGCTTTCTTT
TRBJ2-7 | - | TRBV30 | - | CAWSVFGYEQYF | TGTGCCTGGAGTGTTTTTGGATACGAGCAGTACTTC
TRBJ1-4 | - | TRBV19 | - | CASSKTATNEKLFF | TGTGCCAGTAGTAAGACAGCAACTAATGAAAAACTGTTTTTT
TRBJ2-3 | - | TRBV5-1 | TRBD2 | CASSLGLAGFTDTQYF | TGCGCCAGCAGCTTGGGTCTAGCGGGGTTCACAGATACGCAGTATTTT
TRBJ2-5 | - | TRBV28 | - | CASSLWDSQETQYF | TGTGCCAGCAGTTTATGGGACAGCCAAGAGACCCAGTACTTC
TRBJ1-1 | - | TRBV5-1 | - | CASSLSISGNMNTEAFF | TGCGCCAGCAGCTTGTCGATATCAGGGAACATGAACACTGAAGCTTTCTTT
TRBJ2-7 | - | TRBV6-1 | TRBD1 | CASSGTWTGGAYEQYF | TGTGCCAGCAGTGGCACCTGGACAGGGGGCGCTTACGAGCAGTACTTC
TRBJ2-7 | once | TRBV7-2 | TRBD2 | CASSPRTSGGLNHYEQYF | TGTGCCAGCAGCCCCCGGACTAGCGGGGGGCTAAACCACTACGAGCAGTACTTC
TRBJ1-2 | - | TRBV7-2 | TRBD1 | CASSSSGDRNGYTF | TGTGCCAGCAGCTCATCCGGGGACAGAAATGGCTACACCTTC
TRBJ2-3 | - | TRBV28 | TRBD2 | CASSGTSSRTDTQYF | TGTGCCAGCAGTGGGACTAGCAGCCGCACAGATACGCAGTATTTT
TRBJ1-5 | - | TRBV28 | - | CASSFSRQFQPQHF | TGTGCCAGCAGTTTCTCTCGACAGTTTCAGCCCCAGCATTTT
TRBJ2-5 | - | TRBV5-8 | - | CASSQDRNQETQYF | TGTGCCAGCAGCCAGGACAGAAATCAAGAGACCCAGTACTTC
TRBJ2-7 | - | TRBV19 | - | CASRDRDASPKEQYF | TGTGCCAGTAGGGACCGGGACGCAAGTCCTAAAGAGCAGTACTTC
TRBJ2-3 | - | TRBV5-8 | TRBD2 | CASSLRGLAGGTDTQYF | TGTGCCAGCAGCCTCCGAGGACTAGCGGGGGGGACAGATACGCAGTATTTT
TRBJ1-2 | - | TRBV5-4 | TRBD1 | CASRVLGDSPRGYTF | TGTGCCAGCAGAGTATTGGGGGACAGCCCTCGGGGCTACACCTTC
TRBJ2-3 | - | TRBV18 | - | CASSPPSPSDTQYF | TGTGCCAGCTCACCACCCTCCCCTTCAGATACGCAGTATTTT
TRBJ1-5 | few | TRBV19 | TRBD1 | CASTPGTGYSSNQPQHF | TGTGCCAGTACGCCAGGGACAGGCTATTCGAGCAATCAGCCCCAGCATTTT
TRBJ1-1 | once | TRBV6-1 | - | CASSGSRSMNTEAFF | TGTGCCAGCAGTGGGTCGCGGAGCATGAACACTGAAGCTTTCTTT
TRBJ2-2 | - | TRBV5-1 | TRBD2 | CASSPGGGFSGELFF | TGCGCCAGCAGCCCCGGGGGGGGGTTCTCCGGGGAGCTGTTTTTT
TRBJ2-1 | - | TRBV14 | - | CASSRQSSYNEQFF | TGTGCCAGCAGCCGACAGAGCTCCTACAATGAGCAGTTCTTC
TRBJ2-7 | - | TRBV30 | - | CAWSSKRGRLYEQYF | TGTGCCTGGAGCTCTAAACGGGGGCGTTTATACGAGCAGTACTTC
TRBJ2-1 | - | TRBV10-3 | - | CAISESWSPPYNEQFF | TGTGCCATCAGTGAGTCTTGGTCACCACCTTACAATGAGCAGTTCTTC
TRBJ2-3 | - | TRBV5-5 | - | CASSLTYTQYF | TGTGCCAGCAGCTTGACTTATACGCAGTATTTT